This T cell receptor beta chain was captured in a study of beta chain features in type 1 diabetes (dated by TCRdb to the late 2010s). For the study in its entirety: Mean age, gender distribution, total cell number and subset yield did not differ between patients and healthy donors. Regulatory and stem cell-like memory subsets were obtained from only 8 patients and about 8 healthy donors, while naive and central memory subsets were obtained from all 30 or so donors. In the study, recently diagnosed type 1 diabetes patients and matched healthy donors were compared on the TCRB repertoires of their sorted circulating CD4+ T cell subsets. A total of roughly 99,000,000 sorted cells were examined across all samples, and the number of cells per subset was strongly correlated with RNA yield. General conclusions and limits of the study: Because cDNA rather than genomic DNA was sequenced, highly expressing activated cells could have been over-represented, although no difference in activation and CD3 levels was found between groups. In all four CD4+ subsets, TCRB CDR3 length was moderately but significantly shorter in type 1 diabetes patients. At VDJ recombination sites, patients with type 1 diabetes made fewer insertions and deleted more nucleotides, a pattern implying thymic rearrangement abnormalities. Shorter templates might have been favored by PCR, but patient and control samples were amplified and corrected together, so both groups would have been affected equally by any skew. HLA sub-analyses involved small numbers of individuals, so any influence of HLA type on TCRB rearrangement remained unresolved. Naive, central memory and regulatory TCRB repertoires appeared to be more similar among patients than among healthy donors.

This clone was observed a handful of times. What antigen it recognizes has not been identified. No base-level quality is on record; no much larger clone is a single base apart. Each donor gave one peripheral blood draw, approximately 120 mL on average, collected into heparinised tubes. A BD FACSAria II was used to sort naive, central memory, regulatory and stem cell-like memory CD4+ T cells with a panel that included CD45RO, CCR7, CD25, CD127, CD95 and CD27. Purity was above 95% for every sorted population. PBMCs were isolated immediately by Lymphoprep density gradient centrifugation and stained directly without culture. Samples were stained and sorted in pairs, with one healthy donor and one patient per experiment, so that batch effects were minimized. The High Capacity cDNA Reverse Transcription Kit was used to reverse transcribe all of the isolated RNA, meaning that expressed TCRB transcripts were what got sequenced. Deep immunoSEQ sequencing was applied to naive, central memory and regulatory T cell samples, giving an average of roughly 3.5 million total reads per sample. After sorted cells were lysed in RLT buffer, RNA was extracted with DNase-treated RNeasy Micro or Mini kits, with the choice depending on cell number. Each cell subset was processed separately to prevent cross-contamination, with patient and healthy donor samples processed together. TCRB sequences were amplified from cDNA with the immunoSEQ multiplex PCR, producing 87-bp fragments spanning the CDR3 region. Sequencing of the amplicons was done on the Illumina HiSeq platform. Per the original workflow: Synthetic template baselines were used to correct PCR bias computationally, reads within Hamming distance 2 were collapsed together, and singletons that could not be merged were discarded. By aligning reads against IMGT, V, D and J genes, CDR3 length, and insertions or deletions at six rearrangement sites were assigned. Within each subset, clonotype counts were normalized to sorted cell number, after which true diversity and Gini coefficients were computed with the tcR R package. The overlap coefficient, calculated on TCRB nucleotide sequences, was used to measure repertoire sharing. Not all clones reach the TCRdb copy of this immuneACCESS table, which keeps in-frame sequences only. Checked studies attribute under half of the gap to unresolved V genes and leave the rest unexplained. The D gene and trimming were derived from the DNA, and the V and J assignments and clone size from that table. In all, the sample holds approximately 70,000 clones, and 45% to 50% of those were seen once. The ten biggest clones cover about 0.74% of the sample.

Reading from cysteine to phenylalanine, the CDR3 counts 15 amino acids. Solely the CDR3 DNA is kept, with 45 bases framed from the first base. V is shortened by 5 bases, J by 4 bases, and the region joining them spans 16 bases. In the germline V gene, CDR1 corresponds to SGHAT and CDR2 to FQNNGV. Sample: central memory CD4+ T cells from blood. The chain joins TRBV11-2 to TRBJ2-3; 6 matching bases give a weak D call of TRBD2. The clonotype originates from a man aged 30 to 39 with type 1 diabetes. The DNA reads as follows: TGTGCCAGCAGCGATAGACTAGTCGGCGCAGATACGCAGTATTTT. It is translated as CASSDRLVGADTQYF.